The present T cell receptor beta chain was sequenced within a study of T cell responses to AZD1222 COVID-19 vaccine. Study findings and constraints: The CD4 TCRs associated with vaccination extended across spike and predominated at 160-218 and 743-854. Clonal diversity was possibly underestimated; the donors were predominantly white British and more often female. Reportedly, nearly half of unique spike TCRs recognized epitopes outside B.1.351/B.1.1.7 mutations.

Turning to this clone: What it binds is unknown.

This CDR3 has 14 residues. Germline CDR1 SQVTM, CDR2 ANQGSEA. V was pared by 3 bases and J by 7 bases, with 8 bases of the junction left unmatched. Measured with immunoSEQ multiplex PCR; TCRdb has only the in-frame clones, and not every one. The profile shows roughly 150,000 clones, roughly 91% of them singletons. The starting material was peripheral blood, obtained on day 0 of AZD1222 vaccination. The V gene is TRBV29-1, the J gene TRBJ2-1, with 8 positions matching TRBD2. This TCR was recovered from an adult in good health. CDR3 sequence reads: CSVEPGRARNEQFF. The CDR3 DNA reads as TGCAGCGTTGAGCCCGGGAGGGCAAGGAATGAGCAGTTCTTC.